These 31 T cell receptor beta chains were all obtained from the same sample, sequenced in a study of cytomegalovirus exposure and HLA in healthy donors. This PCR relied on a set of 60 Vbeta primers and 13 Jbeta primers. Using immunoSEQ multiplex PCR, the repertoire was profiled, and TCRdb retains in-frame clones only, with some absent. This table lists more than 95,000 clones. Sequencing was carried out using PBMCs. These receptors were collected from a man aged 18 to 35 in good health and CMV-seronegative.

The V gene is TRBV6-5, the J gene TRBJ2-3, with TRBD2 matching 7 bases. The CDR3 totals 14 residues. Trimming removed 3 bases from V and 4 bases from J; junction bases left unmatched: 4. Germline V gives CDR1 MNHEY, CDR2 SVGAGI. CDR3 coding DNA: TGTGCCAGCAGTTATGAGGGAGGGGCAGATACGCAGTATTTT. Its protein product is CASSYEGGADTQYF.

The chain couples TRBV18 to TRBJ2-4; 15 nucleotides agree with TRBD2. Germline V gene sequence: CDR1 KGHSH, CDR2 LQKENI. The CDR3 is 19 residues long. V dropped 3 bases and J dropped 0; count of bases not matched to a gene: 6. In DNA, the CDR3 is TGTGCCAGCTCACCTCCGGGACTAGCGGGGGGCCTAGCCAAAAACATTCAGTACTTC. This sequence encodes CASSPPGLAGGLAKNIQYF. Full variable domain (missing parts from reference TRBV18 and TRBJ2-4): NAGVMQNPRHLVRRRGQEARLRCSPMKGHSHVYWYRQLPEEGLKFMVYLQKENIIDESGMPKERFSAEFPKEGPSILRIQQVVRGDSAAYFCASSPPGLAGGLAKNIQYFGAGTRLSVL.

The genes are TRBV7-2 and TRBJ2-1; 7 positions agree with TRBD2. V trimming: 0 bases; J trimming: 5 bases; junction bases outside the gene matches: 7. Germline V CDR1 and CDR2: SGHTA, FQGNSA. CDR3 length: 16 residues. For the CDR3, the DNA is TGTGCCAGCAGCTTAGCGATCCGGGACTACCACAATGAGCAGTTCTTC. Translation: CASSLAIRDYHNEQFF.

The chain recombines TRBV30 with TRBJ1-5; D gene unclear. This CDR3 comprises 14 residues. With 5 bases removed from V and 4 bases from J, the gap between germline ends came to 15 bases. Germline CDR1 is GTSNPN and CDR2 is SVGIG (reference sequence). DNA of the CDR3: TGTGCCTGGTCTGACACCGGTTTGAATCAGCCCCAGCATTTT. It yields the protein CAWSDTGLNQPQHF.

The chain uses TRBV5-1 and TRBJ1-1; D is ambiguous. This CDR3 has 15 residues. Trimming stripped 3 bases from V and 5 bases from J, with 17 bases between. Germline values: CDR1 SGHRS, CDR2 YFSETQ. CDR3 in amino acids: CASSSRWEERTEAFF. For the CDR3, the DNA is TGCGCCAGCAGCTCACGTTGGGAGGAGAGGACTGAAGCTTTCTTT. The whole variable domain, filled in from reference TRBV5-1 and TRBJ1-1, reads KAGVTQTPRYLIKTRGQQVTLSCSPISGHRSVSWYQQTPGQGLQFLFEYFSETQRNKGNFPGRFSGRQFSNSRSEMNVSTLELGDSALYLCASSSRWEERTEAFFGQGTRLTVV.

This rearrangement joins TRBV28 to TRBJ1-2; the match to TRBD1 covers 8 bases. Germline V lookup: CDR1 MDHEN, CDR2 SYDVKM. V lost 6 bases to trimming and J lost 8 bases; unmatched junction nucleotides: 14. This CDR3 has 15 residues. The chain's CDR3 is CASRTDPGQGEGYTF. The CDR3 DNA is TGTGCCAGCAGGACAGATCCTGGACAGGGTGAGGGCTACACCTTC.

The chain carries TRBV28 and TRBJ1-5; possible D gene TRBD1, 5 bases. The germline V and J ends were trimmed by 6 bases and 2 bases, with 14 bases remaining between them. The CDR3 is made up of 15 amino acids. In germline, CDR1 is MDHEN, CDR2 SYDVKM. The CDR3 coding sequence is TGTGCCAGCAGAAATAGGGGAGGGGGCAATCAGCCCCAGCATTTT. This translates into CASRNRGGGNQPQHF. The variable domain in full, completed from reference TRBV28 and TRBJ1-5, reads DVKVTQSSRYLVKRTGEKVFLECVQDMDHENMFWYRQDPGLGLRLIYFSYDVKMKEKGDIPEGYSVSREKKERFSLILESASTNQTSMYLCASRNRGGGNQPQHFGDGTRLSIL.

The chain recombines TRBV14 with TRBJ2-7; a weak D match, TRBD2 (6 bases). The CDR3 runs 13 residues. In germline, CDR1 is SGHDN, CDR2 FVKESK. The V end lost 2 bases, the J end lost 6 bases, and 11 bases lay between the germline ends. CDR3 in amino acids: CASSQTTSPEQYF. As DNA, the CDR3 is TGTGCCAGCAGCCAAACGACTAGTCCCGAGCAGTACTTC.

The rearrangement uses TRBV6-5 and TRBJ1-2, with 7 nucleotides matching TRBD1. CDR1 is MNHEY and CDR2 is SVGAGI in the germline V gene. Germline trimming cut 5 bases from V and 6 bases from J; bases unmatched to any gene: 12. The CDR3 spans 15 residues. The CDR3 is CASSPLRQGRNGYTF. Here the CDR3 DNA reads TGTGCCAGCAGTCCGTTAAGACAGGGCCGCAATGGCTACACCTTC.

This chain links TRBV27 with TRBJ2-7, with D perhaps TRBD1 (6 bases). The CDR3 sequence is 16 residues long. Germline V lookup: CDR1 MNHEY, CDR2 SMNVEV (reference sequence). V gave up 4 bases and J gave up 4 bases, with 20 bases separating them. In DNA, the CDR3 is TGTGCCAGCAGTTCCCTGATCTCCCGTGGACAGTACGAGCAGTACTTC. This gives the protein CASSSLISRGQYEQYF.

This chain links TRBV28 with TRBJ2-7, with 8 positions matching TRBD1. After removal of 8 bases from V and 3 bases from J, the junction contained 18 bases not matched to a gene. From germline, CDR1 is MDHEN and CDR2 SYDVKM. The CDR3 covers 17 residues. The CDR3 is CASSASRGAQGVYEQYF. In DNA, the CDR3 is TGTGCCAGCTCAGCAAGTCGAGGGGCACAGGGGGTCTACGAGCAGTACTTC.

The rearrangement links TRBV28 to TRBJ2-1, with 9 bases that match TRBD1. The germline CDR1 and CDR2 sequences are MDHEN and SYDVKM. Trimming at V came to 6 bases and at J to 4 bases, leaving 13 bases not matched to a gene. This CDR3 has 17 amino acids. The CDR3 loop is CASSLYAGTGSYNEQFF. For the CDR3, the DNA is TGTGCCAGCAGCCTCTACGCCGGGACAGGGAGTTACAATGAGCAGTTCTTC.

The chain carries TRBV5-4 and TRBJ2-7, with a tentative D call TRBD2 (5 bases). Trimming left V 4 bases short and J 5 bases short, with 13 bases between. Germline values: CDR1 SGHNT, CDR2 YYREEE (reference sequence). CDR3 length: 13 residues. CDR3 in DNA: TGTGCCAGCAGCCCCGGAGGAGTTGACGAGCAGTACTTC. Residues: CASSPGGVDEQYF.

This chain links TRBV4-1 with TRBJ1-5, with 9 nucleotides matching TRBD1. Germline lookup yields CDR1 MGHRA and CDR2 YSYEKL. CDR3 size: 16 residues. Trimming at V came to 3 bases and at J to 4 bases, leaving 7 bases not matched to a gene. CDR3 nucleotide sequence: TGCGCCAGCAGCCACGCGGGACAGGGAAGGAATCAGCCCCAGCATTTT. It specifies CASSHAGQGRNQPQHF.

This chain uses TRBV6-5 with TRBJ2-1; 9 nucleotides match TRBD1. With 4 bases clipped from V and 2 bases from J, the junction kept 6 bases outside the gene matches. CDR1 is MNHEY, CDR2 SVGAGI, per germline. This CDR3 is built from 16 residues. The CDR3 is CASSSSRTGAYNEQFF. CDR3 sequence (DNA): TGTGCCAGCAGTTCCTCACGGACAGGGGCCTACAATGAGCAGTTCTTC.

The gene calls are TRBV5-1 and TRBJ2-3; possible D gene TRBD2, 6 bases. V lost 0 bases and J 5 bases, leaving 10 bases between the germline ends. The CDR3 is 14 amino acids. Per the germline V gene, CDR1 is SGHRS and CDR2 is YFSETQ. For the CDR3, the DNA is TGCGCCAGCAGCTTGGTTTTGGGGGGAGATACGCAGTATTTT. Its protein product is CASSLVLGGDTQYF. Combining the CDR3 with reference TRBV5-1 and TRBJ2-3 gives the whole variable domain KAGVTQTPRYLIKTRGQQVTLSCSPISGHRSVSWYQQTPGQGLQFLFEYFSETQRNKGNFPGRFSGRQFSNSRSEMNVSTLELGDSALYLCASSLVLGGDTQYFGPGTRLTVL.

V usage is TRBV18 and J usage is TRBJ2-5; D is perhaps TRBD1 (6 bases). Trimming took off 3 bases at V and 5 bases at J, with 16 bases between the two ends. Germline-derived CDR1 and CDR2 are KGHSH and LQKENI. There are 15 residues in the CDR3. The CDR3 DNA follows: TGTGCCAGCTCACCCCCGACTACAGGGATCGAGACCCAGTACTTC. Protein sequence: CASSPPTTGIETQYF.

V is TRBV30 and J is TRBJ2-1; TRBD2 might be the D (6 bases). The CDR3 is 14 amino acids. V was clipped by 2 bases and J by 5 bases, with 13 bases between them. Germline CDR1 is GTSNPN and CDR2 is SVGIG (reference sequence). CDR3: CAWSRGDSDNEQFF. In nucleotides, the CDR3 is TGTGCCTGGAGTCGCGGGGATTCCGACAATGAGCAGTTCTTC.

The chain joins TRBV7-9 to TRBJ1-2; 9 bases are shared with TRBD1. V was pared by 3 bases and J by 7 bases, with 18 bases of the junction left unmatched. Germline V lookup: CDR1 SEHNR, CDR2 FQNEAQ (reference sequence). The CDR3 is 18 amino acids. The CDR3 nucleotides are TGTGCCAGCAGCTTGCCCGGGACAGGGAGGGAGGCAAAGCGTGGCTACACCTTC. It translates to CASSLPGTGREAKRGYTF.

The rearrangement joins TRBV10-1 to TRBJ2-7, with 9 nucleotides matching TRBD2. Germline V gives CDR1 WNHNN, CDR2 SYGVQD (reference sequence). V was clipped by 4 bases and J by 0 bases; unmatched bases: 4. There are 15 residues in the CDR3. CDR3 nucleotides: TGCGCCAGCAGTGTCCGACTAGCGGACTCCTACGAGCAGTACTTC. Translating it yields CASSVRLADSYEQYF.

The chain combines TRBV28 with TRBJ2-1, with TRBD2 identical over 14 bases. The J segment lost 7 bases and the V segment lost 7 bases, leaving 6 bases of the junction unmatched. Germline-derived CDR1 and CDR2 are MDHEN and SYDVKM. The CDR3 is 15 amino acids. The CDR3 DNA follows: TGTGCCAGCACCCTCGGGACTAGCGGGAGTAATGAGCAGTTCTTC. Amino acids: CASTLGTSGSNEQFF.

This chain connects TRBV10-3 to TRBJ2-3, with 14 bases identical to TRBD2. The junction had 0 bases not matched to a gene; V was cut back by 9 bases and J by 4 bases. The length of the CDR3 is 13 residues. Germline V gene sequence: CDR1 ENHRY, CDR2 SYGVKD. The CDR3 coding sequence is TGTGCCATGACTAGCGGGGGGGCAGATACGCAGTATTTT. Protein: CAMTSGGADTQYF.

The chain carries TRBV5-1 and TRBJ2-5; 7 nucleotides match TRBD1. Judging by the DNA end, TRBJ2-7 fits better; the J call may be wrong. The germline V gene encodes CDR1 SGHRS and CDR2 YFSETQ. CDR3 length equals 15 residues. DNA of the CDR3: TGCGCCAGCAGCTGGGGGACAGAGAGCTCCTACGAGCAGTACTTC. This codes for CASSWGTESSYEQYF.

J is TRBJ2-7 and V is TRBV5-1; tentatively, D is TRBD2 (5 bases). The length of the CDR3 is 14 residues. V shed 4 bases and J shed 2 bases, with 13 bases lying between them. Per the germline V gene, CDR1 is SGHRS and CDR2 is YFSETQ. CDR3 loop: CASSTLVGAYEQYF. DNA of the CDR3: TGCGCCAGCAGCACCCTCGTCGGGGCCTACGAGCAGTACTTC.

The DNA of the CDR3 is TGCAGCGTTGGTCCGGGACTAGCTTTCTTT. Translating gives CSVGPGLAFF. The rearrangement links TRBV29-1 to TRBJ1-1; a weak D match, TRBD1 (5 bases). Trimming took off 4 bases at V and 10 bases at J, with 10 bases between the two ends. The germline gives CDR1 SQVTM, CDR2 ANQGSEA. This CDR3 contains 10 residues.

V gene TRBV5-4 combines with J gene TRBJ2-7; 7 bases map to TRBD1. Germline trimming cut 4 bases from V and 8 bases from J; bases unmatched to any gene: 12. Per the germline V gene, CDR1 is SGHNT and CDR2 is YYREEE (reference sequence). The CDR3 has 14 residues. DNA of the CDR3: TGTGCCAGCAGCCCCCAGGGGGTACTTCTGAAGCAGTACTTC. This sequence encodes CASSPQGVLLKQYF.

CDR3 coding DNA: TGTGCCAGCAGCCTAATATCCGGGACAGGGAGCGGCGAGCAGTACTTC. It translates to CASSLISGTGSGEQYF. The chain uses TRBV14 and TRBJ2-7; 9 bases align to TRBD1. The germline CDR1 and CDR2 sequences are SGHDN and FVKESK. This CDR3 region has 16 residues. Trimming removed 4 bases from V and 6 bases from J; junction bases left unmatched: 13.

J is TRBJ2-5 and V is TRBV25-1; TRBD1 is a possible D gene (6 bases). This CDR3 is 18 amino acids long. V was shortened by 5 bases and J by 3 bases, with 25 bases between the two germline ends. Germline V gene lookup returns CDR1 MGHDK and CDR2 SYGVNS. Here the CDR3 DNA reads TGTGCCAGCAGTTGGTCTCGTGACCGGACAGAACTTGAAGAGACCCAGTACTTC. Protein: CASSWSRDRTELEETQYF.

The CDR3 protein is CASSGLTGETSEQYF. CDR3 nucleotide sequence: TGCGCCAGCAGCGGGTTGACAGGGGAAACGAGTGAGCAGTACTTC. The chain links TRBV5-1 to TRBJ2-7, with 8 bases aligning to TRBD1. Trimming at V came to 4 bases and at J to 7 bases, leaving 13 bases not matched to a gene. This CDR3 has 15 residues. The germline V gene has CDR1 SGHRS and CDR2 YFSETQ.

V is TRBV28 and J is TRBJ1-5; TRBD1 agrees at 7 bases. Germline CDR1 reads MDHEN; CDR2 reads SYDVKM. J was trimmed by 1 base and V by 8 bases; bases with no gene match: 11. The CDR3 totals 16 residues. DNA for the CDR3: TGTGCCAGCTCGTCGGGGGGGGGACAGAGCAATCAGCCCCAGCATTTT. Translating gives CASSSGGGQSNQPQHF.

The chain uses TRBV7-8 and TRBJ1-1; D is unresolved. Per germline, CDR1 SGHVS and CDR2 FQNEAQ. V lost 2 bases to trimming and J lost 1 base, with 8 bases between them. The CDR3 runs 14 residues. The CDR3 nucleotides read TGTGCCAGCAGCTTAAAATCGGGGAACACTGAAGCTTTCTTT. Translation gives CASSLKSGNTEAFF. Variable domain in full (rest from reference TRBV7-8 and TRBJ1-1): GAGVSQSPRYKVAKRGQDVALRCDPISGHVSLFWYQQALGQGPEFLTYFQNEAQLDKSGLPSDRFFAERPEGSVSTLKIQRTQQEDSAVYLCASSLKSGNTEAFFGQGTRLTVV.